Listed below are T cell receptor beta chains from one sample, sequenced in a study of regulatory T cells in long-lasting Graves disease. A single record per CDR3 protein comes from TCRdb applying MiXCR to the multiplex PCR reads. The sample includes about 440,000 distinct CDR3 sequences, more than 12% of them seen just once. The sample was also linked to a second study, of T cells in Graves' hyperthyroidism and ophthalmopathy.

Sample: peripheral blood mononuclear cells (PBMCs), taken at new diagnosis, from a patient treated with antithyroid drugs. The receptor set was obtained from a woman aged 25 to 39 with Graves disease. CDR3s include the opening cysteine and the closing phenylalanine or tryptophan. A D gene is named only where the DNA matches it firmly. Clone sizes are given selectively: once, few, many, or a class where the clone is expanded.

TGTGCCAGCAGCTCTGAGGGGGCAAATACGCAGTATTTT,CASSSEGANTQYF,-,TRBD1,TRBJ2-3,13,TRBV7-3
TGTGCCAGTAGTGCGAGACACTTCATTCACATTCAGTACTTC,CASSARHFIHIQYF,-,-,TRBJ2-4,14,TRBV19
TGTGCCTGGGGACAGGAACATACGCAGTATTTT,CAWGQEHTQYF,-,TRBD1,TRBJ2-3,11,TRBV30
TGTGCCAGCAGCTTAGTTCATGCGGGCTATGGCTACACCTTC,CASSLVHAGYGYTF,-,-,TRBJ1-2,14,TRBV7-9
TGTGCCAGCAGTTTTGCCGACAGGGGCTATGGCTACACCTTC,CASSFADRGYGYTF,few,TRBD1,TRBJ1-2,14,TRBV12-3/TRBV12-4
TGTGCCAGCAGCTCCGACTGGGGCAGCAATGAGCAGTTCTTC,CASSSDWGSNEQFF,many,-,TRBJ2-1,14,TRBV9
TGTGCCAGCAGCTTAGTAGGAGGGACCTTCTCCTACAATGAGCAGTTCTTC,CASSLVGGTFSYNEQFF,many,-,TRBJ2-1,17,TRBV11-2
TGCGCCAGCAGCTTGGCCGTAGGGGGTAACACTGAAGCTTTCTTT,CASSLAVGGNTEAFF,-,-,TRBJ1-1,15,TRBV5-1
TGTGCCAGCAGCCAAGTTTCCCCCCCGCAGTATTTT,CASSQVSPPQYF,many,-,TRBJ2-3,12,TRBV14
TGTGCCAGCAGTTTCTTAGCGGGGAGCTCCTACGAGCAGTACTTC,CASSFLAGSSYEQYF,-,TRBD2,TRBJ2-7,15,TRBV28
TGTGCCACCAGTGGGGGGGGTCGCTACAATGAGCAGTTCTTC,CATSGGGRYNEQFF,-,TRBD2,TRBJ2-1,14,TRBV24-1
TGCAGTGCTAGAGTAGGAAGCACAGATACGCAGTATTTT,CSARVGSTDTQYF,many,-,TRBJ2-3,13,TRBV20-1
TGTGCCAGCAGCCCATACCAGGGATCCCACGAGCAGTACTTC,CASSPYQGSHEQYF,many,-,TRBJ2-7,14,TRBV11-3
TGTGCCAGCAGTGAAAGGAGGGAATCCTTAGGAAATCAGCCCCAGCATTTT,CASSERRESLGNQPQHF,many,-,TRBJ1-5,17,TRBV2
TGCGCCAGCAGTATCCCGGGACTAGCCTCCAATGAGCAGTTCTTC,CASSIPGLASNEQFF,few,TRBD2,TRBJ2-1,15,TRBV4-1
TGTGCCAGCAGCTTATATGGGGGTATTGATCTCGGTGAGCAGTTCTTC,CASSLYGGIDLGEQFF,few,-,TRBJ2-1,16,TRBV7-9
TGTGCCAGTAAATCGACGACAGTCTGGGATCAGCCCCAGCATTTT,CASKSTTVWDQPQHF,-,-,TRBJ1-5,15,TRBV19
TGTGCCAGCAGTTACGGTCAGCAAGAGACCCAGTACTTC,CASSYGQQETQYF,many,-,TRBJ2-5,13,TRBV6-5
TGTGCCAGCAGTTTGGGCTTCCGAGAGCAGTTCTTC,CASSLGFREQFF,few,-,TRBJ2-1,12,TRBV27
TGTGCCAGCAGCCTCGGACAGAAATCACCCCTCCACTTT,CASSLGQKSPLHF,-,-,TRBJ1-6,13,TRBV12-3/TRBV12-4
TGTGCCAGCAAACCTGCCGGGACTAGCTATGAGCAGTTCTTC,CASKPAGTSYEQFF,many,TRBD2,TRBJ2-1,14,TRBV6-1
TGTGCCAGCAGCCGTCGACAGATGAACACCGGGGAGCTGTTTTTT,CASSRRQMNTGELFF,-,-,TRBJ2-2,15,TRBV6-1
TGTGCCAGTAGTAGACGAACGGGAAGCACAGATACGCAGTATTTT,CASSRRTGSTDTQYF,-,-,TRBJ2-3,15,TRBV19
TGCAGTGCTTCAGACAGGGGGCAAGAAAAACTGTTTTTT,CSASDRGQEKLFF,-,TRBD1,TRBJ1-4,13,TRBV20-1
TGTGCCAGCAGCTTGTGGGACAACACCGGGGAGCTGTTTTTT,CASSLWDNTGELFF,few,-,TRBJ2-2,14,TRBV5-8
TGTGCCAGCAGCCAAGATCCGCAGACCTACAATGAGCAGTTCTTC,CASSQDPQTYNEQFF,few,-,TRBJ2-1,15,TRBV14
TGTGCCAGCAGGGAATCGTCAGGGTTTGTCTATGGCTACACCTTC,CASRESSGFVYGYTF,few,-,TRBJ1-2,15,TRBV11-2
TGTGCCACCGCGACTCCGGGGATCGGCTACAATGAGCAGTTCTTC,CATATPGIGYNEQFF,-,-,TRBJ2-1,15,TRBV19
TGTGCCAGCAGTTCTACCGTGCGGGAGACCCAGTACTTC,CASSSTVRETQYF,many,-,TRBJ2-5,13,TRBV27
TGTGCCAGCAGCCCGAGGACCACGGCGATTCAGTACTTC,CASSPRTTAIQYF,many,-,TRBJ2-4,13,TRBV7-2
TGTGCCAGCAGCTTACTAGCGGGCTTCAGCTCCTACGAGCAGTACTTC,CASSLLAGFSSYEQYF,-,TRBD2,TRBJ2-7,16,TRBV5-5
TGTGCCAGCAGGAACTTAGGGGGGAATGAGCAGTTCTTC,CASRNLGGNEQFF,-,-,TRBJ2-1,13,TRBV6-1
TGTGCCAGCATTGTCTGGAAAGAAGAGACCCAGTACTTC,CASIVWKEETQYF,few,-,TRBJ2-5,13,TRBV25-1
TGTGCCAGCTCTAGCGGCACAGATACGCAGTATTTT,CASSSGTDTQYF,many,-,TRBJ2-3,12,TRBV7-3
TGCAGCGTCAAGGGGGCTAGCGGGAGGGCCGGGAGTGGTGAGCAGTTCTTC,CSVKGASGRAGSGEQFF,-,TRBD2,TRBJ2-1,17,TRBV29-1
TGCAGCGTTTGGGACTCCCAAGAGACCCAGTACTTC,CSVWDSQETQYF,many,-,TRBJ2-5,12,TRBV29-1
TGTGCCAGCAGAGACCCCGACAGTTCCTACGAGCAGTACTTC,CASRDPDSSYEQYF,many,-,TRBJ2-7,14,TRBV28
TGTGCCAGCAGCGTAGACAGGGGAGGTAATTCACCCCTCCACTTT,CASSVDRGGNSPLHF,few,TRBD1,TRBJ1-6,15,TRBV9
TGTGCCAGCAGTGAGGGTTCGGGGATGGGGCCCCAGCATTTT,CASSEGSGMGPQHF,few,-,TRBJ1-5,14,TRBV2
TGTGCCAGCAGCTTAGTTCTGCGGGAAAGTCCAATACTAGAGCAGTTCTTC,CASSLVLRESPILEQFF,many,-,TRBJ2-1,17,TRBV11-3
TGCAGTGCTAGTAAAGACGGGGGCTACACCTTC,CSASKDGGYTF,many,-,TRBJ1-2,11,TRBV20-1
TGTGCCAGCAGCATTGGGACAGGGACAGATACGCAGTATTTT,CASSIGTGTDTQYF,many,TRBD1,TRBJ2-3,14,TRBV5-6
TGTGCCAGCAGTTTCGTGAGGTTACCTAGCACAGATACGCAGTATTTT,CASSFVRLPSTDTQYF,many,-,TRBJ2-3,16,TRBV27
TGTGCCACTCAGAGCCAACGAGAGCAGTACTTC,CATQSQREQYF,many,-,TRBJ2-7,11,TRBV10-3
TGTGCCAGCAGGACGCGACAGGGGATGCTAGGTGGCTACACCTTC,CASRTRQGMLGGYTF,many,TRBD1,TRBJ1-2,15,TRBV6-1
TGCGCCAGCAGCCAAGGCAGGGGGCTGTTCGAAAAACTGTTTTTT,CASSQGRGLFEKLFF,few,TRBD1,TRBJ1-4,15,TRBV4-1
TGCAGCGTTGCCGGGACACCTCAAGGGCGCAATGAGCAGTTCTTC,CSVAGTPQGRNEQFF,many,-,TRBJ2-1,15,TRBV29-1
TGTGCCAGCAGTTTACGGACTAGCGGACGGGACGAGCAGTACTTC,CASSLRTSGRDEQYF,many,TRBD2,TRBJ2-7,15,TRBV12-3/TRBV12-4
TGTGCCAGCCTGACGGTGGGACGGGGTGGCTACACCTTC,CASLTVGRGGYTF,-,-,TRBJ1-2,13,TRBV7-9